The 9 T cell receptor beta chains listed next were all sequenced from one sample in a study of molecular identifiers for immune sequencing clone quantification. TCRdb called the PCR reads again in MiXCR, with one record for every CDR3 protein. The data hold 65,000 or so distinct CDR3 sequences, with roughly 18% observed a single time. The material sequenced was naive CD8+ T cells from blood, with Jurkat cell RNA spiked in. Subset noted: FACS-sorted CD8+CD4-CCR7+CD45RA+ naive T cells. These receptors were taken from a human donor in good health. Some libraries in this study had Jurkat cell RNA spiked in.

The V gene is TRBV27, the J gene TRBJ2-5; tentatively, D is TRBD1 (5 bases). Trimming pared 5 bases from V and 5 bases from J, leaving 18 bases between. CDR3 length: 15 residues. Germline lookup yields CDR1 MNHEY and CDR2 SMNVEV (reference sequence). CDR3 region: CASSQFQGFWETQYF. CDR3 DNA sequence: TGTGCCAGCAGTCAATTTCAGGGTTTTTGGGAGACCCAGTACTTC.

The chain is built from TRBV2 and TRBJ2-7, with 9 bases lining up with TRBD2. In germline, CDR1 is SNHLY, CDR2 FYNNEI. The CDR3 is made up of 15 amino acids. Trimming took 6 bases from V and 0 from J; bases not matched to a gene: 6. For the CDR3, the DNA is TGTGCCAGCAGGGACGGACTAGCGTACTCCTACGAGCAGTACTTC. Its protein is CASRDGLAYSYEQYF.

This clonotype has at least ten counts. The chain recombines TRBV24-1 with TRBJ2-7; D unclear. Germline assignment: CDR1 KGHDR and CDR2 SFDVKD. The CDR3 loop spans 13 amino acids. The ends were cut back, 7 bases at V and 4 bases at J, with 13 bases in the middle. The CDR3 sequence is CATSPGGRYEQYF. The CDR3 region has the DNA TGTGCCACCAGCCCCGGTGGCAGATACGAGCAGTACTTC.

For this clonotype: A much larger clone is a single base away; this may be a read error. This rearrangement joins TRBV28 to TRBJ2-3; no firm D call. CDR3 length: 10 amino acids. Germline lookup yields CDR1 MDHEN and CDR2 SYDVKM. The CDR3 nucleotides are TGTGCCGGCAGTTTTGGTACGCAGTATTTT. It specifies CAGSFGTQYF.

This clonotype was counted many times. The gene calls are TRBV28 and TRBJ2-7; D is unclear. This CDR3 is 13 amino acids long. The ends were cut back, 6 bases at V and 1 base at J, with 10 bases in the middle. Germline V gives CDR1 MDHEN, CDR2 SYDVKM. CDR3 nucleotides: TGTGCCAGCAGCCCCAACCCGTCCTACGAGCAGTACTTC. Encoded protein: CASSPNPSYEQYF.

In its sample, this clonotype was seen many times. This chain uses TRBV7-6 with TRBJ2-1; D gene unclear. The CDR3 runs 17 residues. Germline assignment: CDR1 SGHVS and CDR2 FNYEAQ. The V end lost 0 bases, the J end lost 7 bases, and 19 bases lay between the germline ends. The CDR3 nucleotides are TGTGCCAGCAGCTTAGCGCGTGGGTCGACGAGTACGAATGAGCAGTTCTTC. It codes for CASSLARGSTSTNEQFF.

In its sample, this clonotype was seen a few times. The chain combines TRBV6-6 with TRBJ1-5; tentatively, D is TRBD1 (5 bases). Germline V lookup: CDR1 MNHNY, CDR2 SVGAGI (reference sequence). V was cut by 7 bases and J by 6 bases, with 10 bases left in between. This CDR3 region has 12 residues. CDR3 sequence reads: CASTLGGQPQHF. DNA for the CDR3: TGTGCCAGCACCCTGGGGGGTCAGCCCCAGCATTTT.

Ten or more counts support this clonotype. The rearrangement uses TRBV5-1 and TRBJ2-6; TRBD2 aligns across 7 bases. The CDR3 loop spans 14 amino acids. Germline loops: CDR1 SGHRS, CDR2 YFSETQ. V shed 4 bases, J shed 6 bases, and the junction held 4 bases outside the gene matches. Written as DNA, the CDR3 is TGCGCCAGCAGCCTGGCGGGGGAGGCCAACGTCCTGACTTTC. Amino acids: CASSLAGEANVLTF.

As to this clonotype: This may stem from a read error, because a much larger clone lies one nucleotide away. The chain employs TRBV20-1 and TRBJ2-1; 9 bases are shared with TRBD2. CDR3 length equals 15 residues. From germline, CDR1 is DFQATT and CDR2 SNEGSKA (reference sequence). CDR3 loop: CSARELAGINNERFF. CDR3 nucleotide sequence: TGCAGTGCTAGGGAGCTAGCGGGAATTAACAATGAGCGGTTCTTC.